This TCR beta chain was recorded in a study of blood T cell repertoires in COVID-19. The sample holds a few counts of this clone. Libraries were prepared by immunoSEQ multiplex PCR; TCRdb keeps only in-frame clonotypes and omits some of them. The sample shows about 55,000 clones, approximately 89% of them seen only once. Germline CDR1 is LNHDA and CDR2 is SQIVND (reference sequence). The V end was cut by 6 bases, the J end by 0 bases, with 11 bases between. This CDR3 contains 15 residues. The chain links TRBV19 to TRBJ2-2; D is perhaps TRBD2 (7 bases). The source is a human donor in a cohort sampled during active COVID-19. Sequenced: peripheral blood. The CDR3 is CASRKGGPNTGELFF. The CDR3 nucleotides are TGTGCCAGTAGAAAGGGGGGGCCGAACACCGGGGAGCTGTTTTTT.